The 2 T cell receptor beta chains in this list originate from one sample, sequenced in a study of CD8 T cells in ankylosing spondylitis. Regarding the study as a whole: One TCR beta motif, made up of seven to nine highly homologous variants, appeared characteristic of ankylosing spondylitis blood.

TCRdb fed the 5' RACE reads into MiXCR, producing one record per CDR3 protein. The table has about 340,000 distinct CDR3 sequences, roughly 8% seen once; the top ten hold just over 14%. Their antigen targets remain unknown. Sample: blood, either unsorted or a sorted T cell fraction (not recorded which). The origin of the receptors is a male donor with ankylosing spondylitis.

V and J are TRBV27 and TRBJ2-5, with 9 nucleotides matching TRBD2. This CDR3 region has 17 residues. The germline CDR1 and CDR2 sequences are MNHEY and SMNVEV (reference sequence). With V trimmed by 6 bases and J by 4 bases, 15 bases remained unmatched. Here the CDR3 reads CASSHYLGTSKPETQYF. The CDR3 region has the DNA TGTGCCAGCAGCCACTACTTAGGGACTAGCAAGCCAGAGACCCAGTACTTC.

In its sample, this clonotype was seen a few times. CDR3 protein: CASSFDVNYGYTF. CDR3 sequence (DNA): TGTGCCAGCAGCTTCGACGTTAACTATGGCTACACCTTC. The chain employs TRBV7-2 and TRBJ1-2; D is undetermined. The CDR3 covers 13 residues. Germline V lookup: CDR1 SGHTA, CDR2 FQGNSA. V was shortened by 3 bases and J by 1 base, with 6 bases between the two germline ends. Full variable domain (remainder filled in from reference TRBV7-2 and TRBJ1-2): GAGVSQSPSNKVTEKGKDVELRCDPISGHTALYWYRQSLGQGLEFLIYFQGNSAPDKSGLPSDRFSAERTGGSVSTLTIQRTQQEDSAVYLCASSFDVNYGYTFGSGTRLTVV.